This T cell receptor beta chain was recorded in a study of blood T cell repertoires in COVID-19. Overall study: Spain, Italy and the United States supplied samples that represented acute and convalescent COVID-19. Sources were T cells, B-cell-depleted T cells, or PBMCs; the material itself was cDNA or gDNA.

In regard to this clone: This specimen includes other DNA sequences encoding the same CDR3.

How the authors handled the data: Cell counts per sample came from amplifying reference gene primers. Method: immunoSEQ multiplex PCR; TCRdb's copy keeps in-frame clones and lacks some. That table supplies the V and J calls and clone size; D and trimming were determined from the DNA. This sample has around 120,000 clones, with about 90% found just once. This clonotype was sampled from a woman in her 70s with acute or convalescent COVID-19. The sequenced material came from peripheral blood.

The CDR3 is CASSTQGGNTEAFF. The CDR3 DNA follows: TGTGCCAGTAGTACCCAGGGGGGGAACACTGAAGCTTTCTTT. V is TRBV19 and J is TRBJ1-1; 7 bases align to TRBD1. Germline loops: CDR1 LNHDA, CDR2 SQIVND (reference sequence). The ends lost 4 bases at V and 1 base at J; junction bases unmatched: 3. This CDR3 has 14 amino acids.